This entry describes one T cell receptor (beta chain). Assay: immunoSEQ multiplex PCR; the TCRdb copy retains only in-frame clones and omits some. The table lists tens of thousands of clones, about 85% of them singletons. The CDR3 is 16 residues long. V dropped 5 bases and J dropped 7 bases, with 21 bases sitting between them. Per germline, CDR1 LNHDA and CDR2 SQIVND (reference sequence). This entry is derived from a study of OX40 agonist ivuxolimab in advanced cancers. Peripheral blood came from all dose cohorts at three timepoints. The chain has TRBV19 and TRBJ1-5; the D gene is possibly TRBD1 (5 bases). This sequence was found in an adult with an advanced solid tumor such as melanoma, head and neck, liver or kidney cancer. Here the sequenced sample was CD4+ or CD8+ T cells sorted from blood, taken in a trial of the OX40 agonist ivuxolimab. CDR3 sequence (DNA): TGTGCCAGTAGTTCCCGGGCCCGGGGGGGGAGCCAGCCCCAGCATTTT. Protein product: CASSSRARGGSQPQHF.